This TCR beta chain was retrieved from a study of shared clonotypes between healthy human individuals. As for the study in general: A couple of women and a few men aged 18 to 49 made up the donors.

Donors were healthy HIV-negative adults without recent acute infections or vaccinations. Profiled with immunoSEQ multiplex PCR; TCRdb holds only in-frame clones, not every one. The profile covers around 2.3 million clones, with nearly 97% appearing a single time and about 0.13% taken by the ten largest. The CDR3 has 11 amino acids. V lost 4 bases to trimming and J lost 9 bases, with 7 bases between them. CDR1 and CDR2 (germline): SGHDN, FVKESK. Turning to this clone: Its target is unknown.

Study-level findings and limits: Sorted-subset samples were not fully sequenced, rarefaction indicated. Clonotypes which were not shared had lower generation probabilities than clonotypes that all four donors shared.

Sequencing was carried out using naive CD4+ T cells sorted from blood. Subset noted: CD45RA+ positively selected. The receptor's source is a man younger than 35 in good health. The gene calls are TRBV14 and TRBJ2-1; D remains unclear. CDR3 sequence: CASSPDREQFF. The CDR3, as DNA: TGTGCCAGCAGCCCGGACCGTGAGCAGTTCTTC.